Listed below are T cell receptor delta chains from one sample, sequenced in a study of Vδ1+ human thymocytes. TCRdb re-called the multiplex PCR reads via CATT. The table has around 60,000 delta-chain clones, about 15% seen once. Source material: Vdelta1+ gamma-delta thymocytes from the thymus. These receptor sequences come from a girl under three years old who had congenital heart surgery. Each CDR3 is given with its conserved first and last residue. D genes are given only for firm matches. Rows give clone size only sometimes, using once, few, many, or a class for an expanded clone.

clone size,J gene,D gene,V gene,CDR3 protein,CDR3 DNA
few,TRDJ1,TRDD2,TRDV1,CALGEPRFLRIWGTDKLIF,TGTGCTCTTGGGGAGCCACGCTTCCTACGCATTTGGGGGACCGATAAACTCATCTTT
.,TRDJ1,.,TRDV1,CALGDPLCLPKGEKYWGRDKLIF,TGTGCTCTTGGGGACCCACTCTGCCTTCCTAAGGGGGAGAAGTACTGGGGGAGAGATAAACTCATCTTT
.,TRDJ1,.,TRDV1,CALGVGGLLDTDKLIF,TGTGCTCTTGGGGTCGGGGGGCTGCTGGACACCGATAAACTCATCTTT
few,TRDJ1,.,TRDV1,CALGELPPSGRRWEHTDKLIF,TGTGCTCTTGGGGAACTTCCCCCATCTGGTCGTCGTTGGGAGCACACCGATAAACTCATCTTT
.,TRDJ1,.,TRDV1,CALGEGTSGPSLPYTDKLIF,TGTGCTCTTGGGGAGGGTACTAGCGGACCCTCTCTCCCATACACCGATAAACTCATCTTT
few,TRDJ1,TRDD3,TRDV1,CALGEVGPTGGYEGYKLIF,TGTGCTCTTGGGGAAGTCGGGCCGACTGGGGGATACGAGGGGTATAAACTCATCTTT
few,TRDJ1,.,TRDV1,CALGELPLSYTDKLIF,TGTGCTCTTGGGGAACTGCCACTTTCGTACACCGATAAACTCATCTTT
few,TRDJ3,.,TRAV29/DV5,CSVLLCSHSIDNSWDTRQMFF,.
.,TRDJ1,TRDD3,TRDV1,CALGELSPGDTRPKYTDKLIF,TGTGCTCTTGGGGAACTATCGCCGGGGGATACGCGTCCCAAGTACACCGATAAACTCATCTTT
.,TRDJ1,TRDD3,TRDV1,CALGESTPGTYPGGYFTDKLIF,TGTGCTCTTGGGGAAAGTACCCCGGGTACCTACCCTGGGGGATACTTCACCGATAAACTCATCTTT
few,TRDJ1,.,TRDV1,CALGEGWTSTRSGPDKLIF,TGTGCTCTTGGGGAAGGCTGGACTTCCACCCGGTCGGGACCCGATAAACTCATCTTT
.,TRDJ1,TRDD3,TRDV1,CALGEPSSAELGDRGHTDKLIF,TGTGCTCTTGGGGAACCATCTTCTGCCGAACTGGGGGATAGAGGGCACACCGATAAACTCATCTTT
.,TRDJ1,TRDD3,TRDV1,CALGELYPREYWGIRSLFLIF,TGTGCTCTTGGGGAACTCTACCCCCGGGAATACTGGGGGATACGTTCCCTTTTCCTCATCTTT
.,TRDJ1,TRDD3,TRDV1,CALGSFFPYWGIPDKLIF,TGTGCTCTTGGGTCATTCTTCCCCTACTGGGGGATCCCCGATAAACTCATCTTT